Following are 11 T cell receptor beta chains from one sample sequenced in a study of blood T cell repertoires in COVID-19. TCRdb's table, derived via immunoSEQ multiplex PCR, lists solely in-frame clones and lacks some. The sample lists about 110,000 clones; less than 85% were seen once. The specimen sequenced was peripheral blood. The receptor source for this set is a woman between 35 and 50 years old with acute or convalescent COVID-19.

This sequence joins TRBV24-1 and TRBJ2-2; D uncertain. V was shortened by 6 bases and J by 1 base, with 11 bases between the two germline ends. This CDR3 region has 15 residues. CDR1 is KGHDR and CDR2 is SFDVKD in the germline V gene. The CDR3 region has the DNA TGTGCCACCAGTAGTAACCCGGGGAACACCGGGGAGCTGTTTTTT. Translation: CATSSNPGNTGELFF.

The CDR3 DNA reads TGCGCCAGCAGCTTGGCGCAGGGATCCACTGAAGCTTTCTTT. Protein sequence: CASSLAQGSTEAFF. The chain combines TRBV5-1 with TRBJ1-1; D is possibly TRBD1 (5 bases). Germline V gene lookup returns CDR1 SGHRS and CDR2 YFSETQ. The V end was cut by 0 bases, the J end by 4 bases, with 10 bases between. The CDR3 totals 14 residues.

The chain is built from TRBV6-1 and TRBJ2-7; D unresolved. Trimming left V 3 bases short and J 2 bases short, with 8 bases between. Per germline, CDR1 MNHNS and CDR2 SASEGT. The CDR3 contains 13 residues. CDR3 loop: CASSDPVTYEQYF. The CDR3 nucleotides read TGTGCCAGCAGTGATCCCGTAACCTACGAGCAGTACTTC.

The DNA of the CDR3 is TGTGCCAGCCTACAGGACAGAGATAATTCACCCCTCCACTTT. Protein: CASLQDRDNSPLHF. The chain uses TRBV2 and TRBJ1-6; the D gene is possibly TRBD1 (6 bases). CDR3 length: 14 amino acids. Trimming pared 8 bases from V and 5 bases from J, leaving 13 bases between. Per germline, CDR1 SNHLY and CDR2 FYNNEI.

The chain carries TRBV7-2 and TRBJ1-5, with 7 positions matching TRBD1. This CDR3 spans 15 amino acids. Trimming at V came to 3 bases and at J to 5 bases, leaving 7 bases not matched to a gene. Germline lookup yields CDR1 SGHTA and CDR2 FQGNSA. CDR3 loop: CASSFRQGGDQPQHF. CDR3 in DNA: TGTGCCAGCAGCTTCCGCCAGGGGGGTGATCAGCCCCAGCATTTT. Full variable domain (missing parts from reference TRBV7-2 and TRBJ1-5): GAGVSQSPSNKVTEKGKDVELRCDPISGHTALYWYRQSLGQGLEFLIYFQGNSAPDKSGLPSDRFSAERTGGSVSTLTIQRTQQEDSAVYLCASSFRQGGDQPQHFGDGTRLSIL.

The chain employs TRBV29-1 and TRBJ2-7; D is possibly TRBD1 (6 bases). The germline V gene has CDR1 SQVTM and CDR2 ANQGSEA. This CDR3 has 13 amino acids. V was shortened by 4 bases and J by 5 bases, with 15 bases between the two germline ends. The DNA for the CDR3 is TGCAGCGTTGTGGGCCTGGGGGCGGACGAGCAGTACTTC. Its protein is CSVVGLGADEQYF.

V and J are TRBV27 and TRBJ2-1, with TRBD2 identical over 14 bases. The CDR3 length is 17 residues. Germline V gene data show CDR1 as MNHEY and CDR2 as SMNVEV (reference sequence). J gave up 7 bases and V 0 bases, and 5 bases lay outside the gene matches. CDR3 in DNA: TGTGCCAGCAGTTTATCCGGACTAGCGGGGGGCTTGAATGAGCAGTTCTTC. The encoded protein is CASSLSGLAGGLNEQFF.

This clone was detected a few times. CDR3 in amino acids: CASSHLPGQGPNTGELFF. DNA for the CDR3: TGTGCCAGCAGCCACTTACCCGGACAGGGACCGAACACCGGGGAGCTGTTTTTT. The chain links TRBV28 to TRBJ2-2; 8 bases align to TRBD1. The CDR3 runs 18 residues. The V and J ends lost 6 bases and 0 bases, in that order; junction bases with no gene match: 12. Germline V CDR1 and CDR2: MDHEN, SYDVKM.

V gene TRBV6-5 combines with J gene TRBJ1-2, with 8 bases lining up with TRBD1. The CDR3 consists of 12 residues. J gave up 9 bases and V 6 bases, and 6 bases lay outside the gene matches. CDR1 is MNHEY, CDR2 SVGAGI, per germline. The CDR3, as DNA: TGTGCCAGCAGGGCTGGACAGGGCCGCTACACCTTC. Protein product: CASRAGQGRYTF.

V is TRBV5-1 and J is TRBJ1-3, with a tentative D call TRBD1 (6 bases). CDR1 SGHRS and CDR2 YFSETQ come from the germline V gene. Trimming left V 0 bases short and J 1 base short, with 8 bases between. CDR3 size: 15 residues. The CDR3 is CASSLAGVSGNTIYF. In nucleotides, the CDR3 is TGCGCCAGCAGCTTGGCAGGGGTATCTGGAAACACCATATATTTT.

The chain recombines TRBV19 with TRBJ1-1, with a weak D call TRBD1 (6 bases). This CDR3 spans 14 amino acids. V was trimmed by 5 bases and J by 4 bases, leaving 14 bases between them. Germline V gene sequence: CDR1 LNHDA, CDR2 SQIVND (reference sequence). The CDR3 DNA reads TGTGCCAGTAGTGCCCGGGGGGCCAGCACTGAAGCTTTCTTT. Protein product: CASSARGASTEAFF.